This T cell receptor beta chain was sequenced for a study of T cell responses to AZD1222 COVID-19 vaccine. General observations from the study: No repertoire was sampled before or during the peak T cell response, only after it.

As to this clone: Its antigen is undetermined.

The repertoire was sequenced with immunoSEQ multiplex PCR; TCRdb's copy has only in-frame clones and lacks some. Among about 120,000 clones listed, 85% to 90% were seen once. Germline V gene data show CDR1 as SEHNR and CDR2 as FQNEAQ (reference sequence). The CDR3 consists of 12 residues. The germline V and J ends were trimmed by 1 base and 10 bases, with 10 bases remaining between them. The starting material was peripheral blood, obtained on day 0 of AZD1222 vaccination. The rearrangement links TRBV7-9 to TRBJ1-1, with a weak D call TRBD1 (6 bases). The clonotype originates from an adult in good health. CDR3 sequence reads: CASSLGDTGAFF. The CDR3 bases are TGTGCCAGCAGCTTAGGGGACACCGGAGCTTTCTTT.